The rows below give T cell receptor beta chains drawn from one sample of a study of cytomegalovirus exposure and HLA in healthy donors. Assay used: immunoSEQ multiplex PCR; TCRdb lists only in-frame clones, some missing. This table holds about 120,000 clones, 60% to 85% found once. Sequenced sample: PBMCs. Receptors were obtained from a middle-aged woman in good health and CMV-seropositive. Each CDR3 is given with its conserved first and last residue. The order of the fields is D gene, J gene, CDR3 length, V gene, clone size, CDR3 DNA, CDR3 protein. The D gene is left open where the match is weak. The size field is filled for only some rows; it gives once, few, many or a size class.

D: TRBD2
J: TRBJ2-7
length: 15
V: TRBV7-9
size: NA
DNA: TGTGCCAGCAGCTTACCGGGGGGGAGTGGGTACGAGCAGTACTTC
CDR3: CASSLPGGSGYEQYF

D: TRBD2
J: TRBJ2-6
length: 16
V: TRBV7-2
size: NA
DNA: TGTGCCAGCAGCTTAGCGGGGGGGTCTGGGGCCAACGTCCTGACTTTC
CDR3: CASSLAGGSGANVLTF

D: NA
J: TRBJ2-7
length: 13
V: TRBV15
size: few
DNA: TGTGCCACCAGCAGAGGACAGAAAAGCGAGCAGTACTTC
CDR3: CATSRGQKSEQYF

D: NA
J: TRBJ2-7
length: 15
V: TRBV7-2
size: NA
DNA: TGTGCCAGCAGCCCCAGGCTGGCAGGATCCTACGAGCAGTACTTC
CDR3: CASSPRLAGSYEQYF

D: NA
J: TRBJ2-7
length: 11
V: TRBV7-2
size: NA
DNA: TGTGCCAGCAGCCTCAGGTACGAGCAGTACTTC
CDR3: CASSLRYEQYF

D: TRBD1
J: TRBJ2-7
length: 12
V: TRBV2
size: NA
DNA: TGTGCCCTGGGACAGGGAGGGTACGAGCAGTACTTC
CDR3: CALGQGGYEQYF

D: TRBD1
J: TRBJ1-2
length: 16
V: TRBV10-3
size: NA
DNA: TGTGCCATCAGTGAGTCTCGGGGACAGGCTAACTATGGCTACACCTTC
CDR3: CAISESRGQANYGYTF

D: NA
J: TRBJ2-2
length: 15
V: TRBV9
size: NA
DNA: TGTGCCAGCAGCCTTTCAGTCGCGAACACCGGGGAGCTGTTTTTT
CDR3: CASSLSVANTGELFF

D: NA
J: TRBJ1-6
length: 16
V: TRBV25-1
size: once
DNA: TGTGCCAGCAGGGCCTCGGGTGTATCCTATAATTCACCCCTCCACTTT
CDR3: CASRASGVSYNSPLHF

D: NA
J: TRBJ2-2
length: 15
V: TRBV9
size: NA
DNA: TGTGCCAGCAGCGTAGGGGCTGGGAACACCGGGGAGCTGTTTTTT
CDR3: CASSVGAGNTGELFF

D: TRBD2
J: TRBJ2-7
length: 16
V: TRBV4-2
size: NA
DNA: TGTGCCAGCAGCCAAGGGACTAGCGGGAGTTTCTACGAGCAGTACTTC
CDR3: CASSQGTSGSFYEQYF

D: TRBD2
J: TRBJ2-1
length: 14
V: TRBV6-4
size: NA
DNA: TGTGCCAGCAGCGGGACTAGCCTGGGTCATGAGCAGTTCTTC
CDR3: CASSGTSLGHEQFF

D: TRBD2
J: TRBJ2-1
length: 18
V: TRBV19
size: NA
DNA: TGTGCCAGTAGTATAGTCGGGTTTGGGGAGGGGAACTACAATGAGCAGTTCTTC
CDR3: CASSIVGFGEGNYNEQFF

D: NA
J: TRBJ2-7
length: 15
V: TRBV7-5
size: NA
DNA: TGTGCCAGAAGCCGAACTGGACAGGGATTCTACGAGCAGTACTTC
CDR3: CARSRTGQGFYEQYF

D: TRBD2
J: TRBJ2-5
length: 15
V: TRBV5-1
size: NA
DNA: TGCGCCAGCAGCTTACCTAGCGGGGATCAAGAGACCCAGTACTTC
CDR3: CASSLPSGDQETQYF

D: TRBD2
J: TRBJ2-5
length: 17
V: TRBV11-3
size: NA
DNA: TGTGCCAGCAGCCTGTATAGGGGGGGACTAGATCAAGAGACCCAGTACTTC
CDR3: CASSLYRGGLDQETQYF

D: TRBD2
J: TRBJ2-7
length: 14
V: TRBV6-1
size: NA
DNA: TGTGCCAGCCTCCTTGCGGGGGGTTCCTACGAGCAGTACTTC
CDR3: CASLLAGGSYEQYF

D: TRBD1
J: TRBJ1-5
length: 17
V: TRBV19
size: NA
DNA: TGTGCCAGTAAAAGGTGGGGCACAGGGGAGGGCAATCAGCCCCAGCATTTT
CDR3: CASKRWGTGEGNQPQHF